This entry concerns a single T cell receptor (beta chain). Clones were sequenced by immunoSEQ multiplex PCR, and TCRdb holds only the in-frame ones, with some missing. The table includes over 70,000 clones, over 85% detected once. The data belong to a study of technical replicates of blood from a few donors. In germline, CDR1 is SGHVS, CDR2 FQNEAQ. Germline trimming cut 2 bases from V and 0 bases from J; bases unmatched to any gene: 4. The CDR3 is made up of 16 amino acids. This chain links TRBV7-8 with TRBJ2-3; 8 nucleotides agree with TRBD1. This clonotype was obtained from a human donor in good health. The sample consisted of T cells isolated from PBMCs. The CDR3 protein is CASSLFRTGSTDTQYF. CDR3 bases: TGTGCCAGCAGCTTATTTAGGACAGGGAGCACAGATACGCAGTATTTT. Combining the CDR3 with reference TRBV7-8 and TRBJ2-3 gives the whole variable domain GAGVSQSPRYKVAKRGQDVALRCDPISGHVSLFWYQQALGQGPEFLTYFQNEAQLDKSGLPSDRFFAERPEGSVSTLKIQRTQQEDSAVYLCASSLFRTGSTDTQYFGPGTRLTVL.